This T cell receptor beta chain is from a study of CD8 T cells in Susac syndrome. Across the whole study: Patients with Susac syndrome were therapy-naive, on corticosteroids, or on intravenous immunoglobulin alone at the time that blood was drawn.

With random hexamers, 0.5 to 1 ug RNA was reverse transcribed. TCRdb itself ran the immunoSEQ multiplex PCR reads through MiXCR, one entry per CDR3 protein. The sample consists of 130,000 to 150,000 distinct CDR3 sequences, 90% to 96% of them appearing once. Negative isolation was used for CD8+ and CD4+ T cells and FACS enrichment for TEMRA cells. Material: CD4+ T cells from PBMCs. The sequence was collected from a human donor with Susac syndrome.

Written as DNA, the CDR3 is TGTGCCAGCAGCTTACTTCGAGGACAGACTAATGAAAAACTGTTTTTT. Its protein is CASSLLRGQTNEKLFF. The chain combines TRBV7-2 with TRBJ1-4; D may be TRBD1 (6 bases). Germline loops: CDR1 SGHTA, CDR2 FQGNSA. V was shortened by 2 bases and J by 2 bases, with 12 bases between the two germline ends. The CDR3 extends over 16 amino acids.